The 24 T cell receptor beta chains presented below share a single source sample, sequenced in a study of T cells in Graves' hyperthyroidism and ophthalmopathy. RNA transcripts yielded amplified TCR beta CDR3 regions. The HTBI set primed first-round TCR CDR3 RT-PCR. TCRdb fed the multiplex PCR reads into MiXCR, producing one record per CDR3 protein. Here the sample spans 500,000 to 650,000 distinct CDR3 sequences, 15% to 20% being singletons. The sequenced sample was blood. The receptors here all came from a man between 35 and 55 years old with Graves' ophthalmopathy.

This clonotype was detected ten times or more. V usage is TRBV27 and J usage is TRBJ2-3; TRBD1 agrees at 9 bases. The trim removed 2 bases at V and 3 bases at J, leaving 6 bases unmatched. Germline V gives CDR1 MNHEY, CDR2 SMNVEV (reference sequence). The CDR3 totals 16 residues. The CDR3 DNA reads as TGTGCCAGCAGTTTAGGGACAGGGCTTTCGACAGATACGCAGTATTTT. Translation gives CASSLGTGLSTDTQYF.

This clonotype was detected many times. The chain couples TRBV7-2 to TRBJ2-2, with D possibly being TRBD2 (5 bases). This CDR3 region has 15 residues. Trimming cost V 5 bases and J 4 bases, with 14 bases left between them. CDR1 SGHTA and CDR2 FQGNSA come from the germline V gene. This CDR3 reads CASSRGRTSTGELFF. The CDR3 coding sequence is TGTGCCAGCAGCCGAGGGAGAACGAGCACCGGGGAGCTGTTTTTT.

J is TRBJ2-4 and V is TRBV19; TRBD1 matches at 7 bases. Trimming cost V 5 bases and J 0 bases; bases outside gene matches: 10. CDR1 and CDR2 (germline): LNHDA, SQIVND (reference sequence). This CDR3 has 17 residues. Here the CDR3 DNA reads TGTGCCAGTAGTCCTAAGAAAGGGGGCTTAGCCAAAAACATTCAGTACTTC. Amino acid sequence: CASSPKKGGLAKNIQYF.

Only a few counts were recorded for this clonotype. One junction end disagrees with the germline gene, perhaps due to a read error. The V gene is TRBV30, the J gene TRBJ1-2, with D perhaps matching TRBD1 (5 bases). Germline lookup yields CDR1 GTSNPN and CDR2 SVGIG (reference sequence). The CDR3 consists of 17 residues. The CDR3 DNA follows: TGTGCCTGGAGCCCCCCCTTGGGGCACTATCTTAACTATGGCTGCACCTTC. It codes for CAWSPPLGHYLNYGCTF.

This clonotype turned up a few times. The chain uses TRBV7-9 and TRBJ1-1; D unresolved. Per germline, CDR1 SEHNR and CDR2 FQNEAQ (reference sequence). The V and J ends lost 3 bases and 0 bases respectively, with 14 bases between them. The CDR3 is 16 amino acids. The CDR3 nucleotides read TGTGCCAGCAGCTTTGAAACCGCGTTCATGAACACTGAAGCTTTCTTT. Protein: CASSFETAFMNTEAFF.

The V and J genes are TRBV28 and TRBJ2-3; D is undetermined. This CDR3 spans 16 amino acids. Trimming stripped 4 bases from V and 0 bases from J, with 14 bases between. Germline CDR1 is MDHEN and CDR2 is SYDVKM. The CDR3 DNA reads as TGTGCCAGCAGTTCGGCGGCAGCGACTAGCACAGATACGCAGTATTTT. Translating it yields CASSSAAATSTDTQYF.

The table lists this clonotype with many counts. The chain is built from TRBV11-2 and TRBJ1-2; D unclear. This CDR3 spans 13 amino acids. From germline, CDR1 is SGHAT and CDR2 FQNNGV. V was shortened by 0 bases and J by 7 bases, with 9 bases between the two germline ends. CDR3 residues: CASSLEGIAGYTF. CDR3 nucleotides: TGTGCCAGCAGCTTAGAGGGGATAGCTGGCTACACCTTC.

With respect to this clonotype: A much bigger clone sits one base away, suggesting this may be a read error. The gene calls are TRBV27 and TRBJ1-1; 11 bases are shared with TRBD1. This CDR3 region has 18 residues. Germline V gene sequence: CDR1 MNHEY, CDR2 SMNVEV (reference sequence). CDR3 sequence reads: CVSSRRRTGGWGNTEAFF. The CDR3 nucleotides are TGTGTCAGCAGTCGCCGAAGGACAGGGGGCTGGGGGAACACTGAAGCTTTCTTT.

This clonotype appeared a few times. The chain carries TRBV19 and TRBJ2-3, with D maybe TRBD2 (5 bases). The CDR3 spans 15 residues. Germline CDR1 and CDR2: LNHDA and SQIVND (reference sequence). V was pared by 2 bases and J by 3 bases, with 12 bases between. The DNA of the CDR3 is TGTGCCAGTAGTATACAGTCTAGCACAACAGATACGCAGTATTTT. As protein: CASSIQSSTTDTQYF.

The rearrangement links TRBV3-1 to TRBJ1-2; D not certain. Germline values: CDR1 LGHDT, CDR2 YNNKEL (reference sequence). Trimming took 7 bases from V and 7 from J, leaving 19 bases between them. The CDR3 runs 14 residues. Written as DNA, the CDR3 is TGTGCCAGCACTCTAGGACGCCAATCCGCTGGCTACACCTTC. Its translation is CASTLGRQSAGYTF. The whole variable domain, remainder taken from reference TRBV3-1 and TRBJ1-2, is DTAVSQTPKYLVTQMGNDKSIKCEQNLGHDTMYWYKQDSKKFLKIMFSYNNKELIINETVPNRFSPKSPDKAHLNLHINSLELGDSAVYFCASTLGRQSAGYTFGSGTRLTVV.

Only a few counts were recorded for this clonotype. The chain recombines TRBV7-9 with TRBJ1-2; the match to TRBD1 covers 8 bases. The CDR3 loop spans 17 amino acids. Trimming cost V 4 bases and J 1 base; bases outside gene matches: 11. Germline lookup yields CDR1 SEHNR and CDR2 FQNEAQ (reference sequence). The CDR3 bases are TGTGCCAGCAGCTCGGAAGGACAGGGACCTTTTAACTATGGCTACACCTTC. Amino acid sequence: CASSSEGQGPFNYGYTF.

This clonotype was counted at least ten times. The chain links TRBV5-5 to TRBJ2-5, with 8 nucleotides matching TRBD2. Germline CDR1 is SGHKS and CDR2 is YYEKEE (reference sequence). V lost 3 bases and J lost 1; bases outside the gene matches: 11. The CDR3 consists of 17 residues. CDR3 in amino acids: CASSSGSRGASQETQYF. The CDR3 nucleotides read TGTGCCAGCAGCTCCGGTTCGCGGGGGGCCTCCCAAGAGACCCAGTACTTC.

The V and J genes are TRBV30 and TRBJ2-1, with D possibly TRBD2 on 6 matching bases. CDR1 and CDR2 from the germline V gene are GTSNPN and SVGIG (reference sequence). The CDR3 is 14 residues long. Trimming cost V 2 bases and J 6 bases, with 14 bases left between them. The DNA for the CDR3 is TGTGCCTGGAGTCGGGGACTTTCCCCCAATGAGCAGTTCTTC. This gives the protein CAWSRGLSPNEQFF.

The chain couples TRBV10-3 to TRBJ2-7, with D perhaps matching TRBD1 or TRBD2 (7 bases each). The CDR3 totals 15 residues. CDR1 is ENHRY and CDR2 is SYGVKD in the germline V gene. The ends were cut back, 7 bases at V and 3 bases at J, with 19 bases in the middle. The CDR3 loop reads CAITVTGRGFYEQYF. The CDR3 DNA reads TGTGCCATCACTGTGACAGGGAGGGGTTTCTACGAGCAGTACTTC.

Ten or more counts support this clonotype. V gene TRBV7-2 combines with J gene TRBJ2-1; no clear D gene. In germline, CDR1 is SGHTA, CDR2 FQGNSA. Trimming took off 5 bases at V and 3 bases at J, with 14 bases between the two ends. CDR3 size: 15 residues. The CDR3 DNA follows: TGTGCCAGCAGCCCAGGAGAGCTTATCTACAATGAGCAGTTCTTC. Its protein product is CASSPGELIYNEQFF.

This chain uses TRBV6-2 or TRBV6-3 with TRBJ2-3; D ambiguous. V lost 7 bases to trimming and J lost 4 bases, with 12 bases between them. Germline lookup yields CDR1 MNHEY and CDR2 SVGEGT. This CDR3 is 13 amino acids long. CDR3 bases: TGTGCCAGCACCCTAGGACGGGCAGATACGCAGTATTTT. Translated: CASTLGRADTQYF.

CDR3 DNA sequence: TGCGCCAGCAGCCAAGGACAGGGAGCCGAGCAGTACTTC. Its protein is CASSQGQGAEQYF. This chain connects TRBV4-1 to TRBJ2-7; 7 nucleotides agree with TRBD1. Trimming cost V 1 base and J 6 bases; bases outside gene matches: 3. This CDR3 comprises 13 residues. CDR1 and CDR2 from the germline V gene are MGHRA and YSYEKL.

In its sample, this clonotype was seen many times. V gene TRBV30 combines with J gene TRBJ1-2; 8 bases are a match to TRBD1. The V and J ends lost 4 bases and 7 bases, in that order; junction bases with no gene match: 2. The CDR3 is 11 residues long. The germline CDR1 and CDR2 sequences are GTSNPN and SVGIG (reference sequence). The CDR3 DNA sequence: TGTGCCTGGACGGACAGGGTTGGCTACACCTTC. Translated: CAWTDRVGYTF. Supplemented by reference TRBV30 and TRBJ1-2, the full variable domain reads SQTIHQWPATLVQPVGSPLSLECTVEGTSNPNLYWYRQAAGRGLQLLFYSVGIGQISSEVPQNLSASRPQDRQFILSSKKLLLSDSGFYLCAWTDRVGYTFGSGTRLTVV.

This clonotype was recorded at least ten times. The rearrangement joins TRBV30 to TRBJ1-2, with a weak D call TRBD1 (6 bases). From germline, CDR1 is GTSNPN and CDR2 SVGIG (reference sequence). Trimming left V 2 bases short and J 2 bases short, with 9 bases between. This CDR3 has 13 amino acids. The CDR3 DNA is TGTGCCTGGAGTCCCGGACAGAACTATGGCTACACCTTC. Translated, it gives CAWSPGQNYGYTF.

The rearrangement uses TRBV19 and TRBJ1-1; no definite D call. CDR3 length: 13 residues. Germline loops: CDR1 LNHDA, CDR2 SQIVND (reference sequence). Trimming removed 4 bases from V and 4 bases from J, with 10 bases in between. The CDR3 bases are TGTGCCAGTAGTAATCGGATTGGCACTGAAGCTTTCTTT. Its translation: CASSNRIGTEAFF.

This clonotype was counted only a few times. The chain combines TRBV19 with TRBJ1-5; 8 bases are shared with TRBD1. Germline V gene lookup returns CDR1 LNHDA and CDR2 SQIVND (reference sequence). V lost 7 bases, J lost 1 base, and 6 bases stayed unmatched. The length of the CDR3 is 15 residues. The CDR3 protein is CASNRDRLSNQPQHF. In DNA form, the CDR3 reads TGTGCCAGTAATAGGGACAGGTTAAGCAATCAGCCCCAGCATTTT.

With regard to this clonotype: A much more abundant neighbour one base away suggests this may be a read error. The chain recombines TRBV11-2 with TRBJ2-7, with TRBD1 matching 8 bases. V lost 5 bases, J lost 3 bases, and 9 bases stayed unmatched. This CDR3 region has 15 residues. The V gene's germline CDR1 is SGHAT and CDR2 FQNNGV. The CDR3 DNA reads as TGTGCCAGCAGCCCCCCCCGGACAGGGCTCTACGAGCAGTACTTC. Protein sequence: CASSPPRTGLYEQYF.

This clonotype has a handful of counts. For the CDR3, the DNA is TGTGCCAGCAGCTCCCCTTTTACGACTGGGGGGCGCGGGGATACGCAGTATTTT. Translation: CASSSPFTTGGRGDTQYF. The J gene is TRBJ2-3, the V gene TRBV7-9; the D call may be TRBD1 or TRBD2 (6 bases each). The CDR3 contains 18 residues. Germline CDR1 SEHNR, CDR2 FQNEAQ (reference sequence). V was pared by 4 bases and J by 6 bases, with 26 bases between.

This clonotype has ten or more counts. J is TRBJ1-1 and V is TRBV28, with 7 bases lining up with TRBD1. The germline gives CDR1 MDHEN, CDR2 SYDVKM. There are 15 residues in the CDR3. J lost 2 bases, V lost 6 bases, and 9 bases had no gene match. The CDR3 DNA sequence: TGTGCCAGCAGGGACCCAGGGGGACCCAACACTGAAGCTTTCTTT. Protein sequence: CASRDPGGPNTEAFF.